The clone carrying this T cell receptor (beta chain) showed up just a few times. Its antigen is currently unknown. The data belong to a study of blood T cells in healthy people across ages. Germline V gives CDR1 SEHNR, CDR2 FQNEAQ (reference sequence). The V gene lost 5 bases and the J gene lost 0 bases, with 16 bases spanning the gap. CDR3 length: 16 residues. A second PCR, run for about 6 to 11 cycles, used a sample-barcoded 5' primer plus a J-beta primer mix. Researchers report that a template-switch adaptor with 12 random nucleotides tagged each cDNA molecule. Any given sample supplied a minimum of 2.5 million CDR3-containing paired-end reads. Each CDR3 protein is one row after TCRdb ran MiXCR on the 5' RACE reads. The sample gives 1.5 million to 1.8 million distinct CDR3 sequences, approximately 43% of which show up once; around 4% is in the top ten. Points from the study as a whole: TCR beta diversity tracked closely with naive T cell percentage. Naive CD4+ cell counts and diversity both ran higher in long-lived than in aged donors.

The sequencing sample was made of blood. The receptor's source is a young woman in good health. The rearrangement joins TRBV7-9 to TRBJ1-2; D call uncertain. The DNA of the CDR3 is TGTGCCAGCAGCCGATTGCGTCACGGAGCTAACTATGGCTACACCTTC. Amino acids: CASSRLRHGANYGYTF.